This TCR beta chain was profiled in a study of OX40 agonist ivuxolimab in advanced cancers. Profiling relied on immunoSEQ multiplex PCR, and the TCRdb table lists in-frame clones only, not all of them. The sample holds about 72,000 clones; roughly 87% are singletons and the top ten take 1.3%. Blood sampling was done at baseline, cycle 4 day 1, and cycle 7 day 1. Trimming pared 1 base from V and 9 bases from J, leaving 16 bases between. This CDR3 has 14 amino acids. Germline V gene data show CDR1 as MNHNS and CDR2 as SASEGT. Of note for this clone: The antigen is not known.

Points from the study as a whole: At doses 0.1 to 3.0 mg/kg, CD4+ and CD8+ clones expanded.

The sequencing used CD4+ or CD8+ T cells sorted from blood, collected in a trial of the OX40 agonist ivuxolimab. This receptor was taken from an adult with an advanced solid tumor such as melanoma, head and neck, liver or kidney cancer. The rearrangement uses TRBV6-1 and TRBJ2-7; the D is unclear. CDR3 sequence: CASSEGGVSAVQYF. The CDR3 bases are TGTGCCAGCAGTGAAGGTGGAGTCTCGGCGGTGCAGTACTTC.